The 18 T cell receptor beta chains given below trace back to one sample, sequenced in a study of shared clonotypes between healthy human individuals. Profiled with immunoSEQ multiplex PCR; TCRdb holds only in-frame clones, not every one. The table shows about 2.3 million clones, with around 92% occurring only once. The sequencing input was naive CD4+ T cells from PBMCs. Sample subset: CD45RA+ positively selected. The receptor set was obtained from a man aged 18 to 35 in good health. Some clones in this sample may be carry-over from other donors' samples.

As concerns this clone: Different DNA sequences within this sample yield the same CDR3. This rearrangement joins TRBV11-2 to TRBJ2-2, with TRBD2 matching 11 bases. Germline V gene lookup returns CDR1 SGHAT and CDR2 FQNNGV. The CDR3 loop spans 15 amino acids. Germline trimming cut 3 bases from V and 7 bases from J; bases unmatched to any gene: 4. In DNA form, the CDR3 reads TGTGCCAGCAGCTTCCTAGCGGGAGGTGTCGGGGAGCTGTTTTTT. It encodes CASSFLAGGVGELFF. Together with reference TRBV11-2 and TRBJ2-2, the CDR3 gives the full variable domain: EAGVAQSPRYKIIEKRQSVAFWCNPISGHATLYWYQQILGQGPKLLIQFQNNGVVDDSQLPKDRFSAERLKGVDSTLKIQPAKLEDSAVYLCASSFLAGGVGELFFGEGSRLTVL.

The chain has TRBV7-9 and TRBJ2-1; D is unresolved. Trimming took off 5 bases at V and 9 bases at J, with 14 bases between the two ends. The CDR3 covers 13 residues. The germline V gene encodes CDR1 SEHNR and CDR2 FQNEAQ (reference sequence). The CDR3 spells CASSSRRFSEQFF. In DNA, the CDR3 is TGTGCCAGCAGCAGCAGACGGTTCAGTGAGCAGTTCTTC.

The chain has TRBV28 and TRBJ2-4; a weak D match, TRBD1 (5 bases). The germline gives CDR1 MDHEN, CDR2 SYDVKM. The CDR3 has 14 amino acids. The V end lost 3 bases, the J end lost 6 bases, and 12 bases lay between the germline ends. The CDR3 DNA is TGTGCCAGCAGTTTTGTAGGGGTATCAAACATTCAGTACTTC. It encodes CASSFVGVSNIQYF.

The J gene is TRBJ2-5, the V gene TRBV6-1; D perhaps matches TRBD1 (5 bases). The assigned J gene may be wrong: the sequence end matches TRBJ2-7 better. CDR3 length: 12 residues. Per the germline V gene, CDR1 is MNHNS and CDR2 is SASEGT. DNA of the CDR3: TGTGCCAGCAGTGAACAGGGTTACGAGCAGTACTTC. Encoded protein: CASSEQGYEQYF.

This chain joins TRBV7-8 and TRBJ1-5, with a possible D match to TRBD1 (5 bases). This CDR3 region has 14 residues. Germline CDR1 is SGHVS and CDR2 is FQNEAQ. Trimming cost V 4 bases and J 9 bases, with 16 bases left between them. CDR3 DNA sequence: TGTGCCAGCAGCTCCCTGGGGGGGGTTAGGCCCCAGCATTTT. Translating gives CASSSLGGVRPQHF.

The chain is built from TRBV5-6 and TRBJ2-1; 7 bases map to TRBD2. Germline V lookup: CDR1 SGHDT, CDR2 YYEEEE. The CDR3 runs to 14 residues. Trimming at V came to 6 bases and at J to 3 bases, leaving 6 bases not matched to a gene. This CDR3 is CASIRRENYNEQFF. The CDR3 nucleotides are TGTGCCAGCATAAGGCGGGAGAACTACAATGAGCAGTTCTTC.

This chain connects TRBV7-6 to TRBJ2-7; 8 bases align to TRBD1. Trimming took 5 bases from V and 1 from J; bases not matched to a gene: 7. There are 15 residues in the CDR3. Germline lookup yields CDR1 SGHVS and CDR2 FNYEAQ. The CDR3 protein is CASSPGQGSSYEQYF. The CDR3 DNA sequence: TGTGCCAGCAGCCCCGGACAGGGATCGTCCTACGAGCAGTACTTC.

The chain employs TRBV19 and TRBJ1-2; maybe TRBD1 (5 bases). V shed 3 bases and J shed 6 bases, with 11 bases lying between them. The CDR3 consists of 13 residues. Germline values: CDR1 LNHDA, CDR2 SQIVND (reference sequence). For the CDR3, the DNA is TGTGCCAGTAGTATCGGGGCGTTGGATGGCTACACCTTC. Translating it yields CASSIGALDGYTF.

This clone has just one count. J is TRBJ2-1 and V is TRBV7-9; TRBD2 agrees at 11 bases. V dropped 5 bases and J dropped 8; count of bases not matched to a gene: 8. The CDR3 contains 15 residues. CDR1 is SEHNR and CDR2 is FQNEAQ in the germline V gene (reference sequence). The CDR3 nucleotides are TGTGCCAGCAGCCCACTAGCGGGAGCACCCGATGAGCAGTTCTTC. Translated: CASSPLAGAPDEQFF. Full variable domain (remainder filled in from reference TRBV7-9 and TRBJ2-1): DTGVSQNPRHKITKRGQNVTFRCDPISEHNRLYWYRQTLGQGPEFLTYFQNEAQLEKSRLLSDRFSAERPKGSFSTLEIQRTEQGDSAMYLCASSPLAGAPDEQFFGPGTRLTVL.

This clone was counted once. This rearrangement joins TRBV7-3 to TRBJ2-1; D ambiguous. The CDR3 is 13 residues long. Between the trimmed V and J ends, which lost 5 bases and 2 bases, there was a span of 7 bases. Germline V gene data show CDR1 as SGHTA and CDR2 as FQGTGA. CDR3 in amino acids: CASSTSTYNEQFF. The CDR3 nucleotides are TGTGCCAGCAGCACGAGCACCTACAATGAGCAGTTCTTC. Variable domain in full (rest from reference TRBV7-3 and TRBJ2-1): GAGVSQTPSNKVTEKGKYVELRCDPISGHTALYWYRQSLGQGPEFLIYFQGTGAADDSGLPNDRFFAVRPEGSVSTLKIQRTERGDSAVYLCASSTSTYNEQFFGPGTRLTVL.

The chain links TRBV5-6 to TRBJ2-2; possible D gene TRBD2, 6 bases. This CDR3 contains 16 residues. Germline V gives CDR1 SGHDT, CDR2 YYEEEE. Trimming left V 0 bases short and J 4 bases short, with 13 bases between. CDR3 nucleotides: TGTGCCAGCAGCTTGGACCGCGGGGAGGTCACCGGGGAGCTGTTTTTT. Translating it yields CASSLDRGEVTGELFF. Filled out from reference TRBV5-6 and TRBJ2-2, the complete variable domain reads DAGVTQSPTHLIKTRGQQVTLRCSPKSGHDTVSWYQQALGQGPQFIFQYYEEEERQRGNFPDRFSGHQFPNYSSELNVNALLLGDSALYLCASSLDRGEVTGELFFGEGSRLTVL.

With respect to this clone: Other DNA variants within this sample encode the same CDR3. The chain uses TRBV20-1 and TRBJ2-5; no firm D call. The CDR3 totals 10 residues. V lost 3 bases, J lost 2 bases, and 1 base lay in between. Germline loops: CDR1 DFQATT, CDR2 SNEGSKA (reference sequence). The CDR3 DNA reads TGCAGTGCTAGTCAAGAGACCCAGTACTTC. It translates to CSASQETQYF.

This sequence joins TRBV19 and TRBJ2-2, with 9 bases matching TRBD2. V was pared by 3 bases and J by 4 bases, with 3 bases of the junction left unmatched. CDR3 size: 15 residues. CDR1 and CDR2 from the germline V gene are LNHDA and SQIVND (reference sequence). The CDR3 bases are TGTGCCAGTAGTATCCCTAGCGGGGTCACCGGGGAGCTGTTTTTT. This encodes CASSIPSGVTGELFF.

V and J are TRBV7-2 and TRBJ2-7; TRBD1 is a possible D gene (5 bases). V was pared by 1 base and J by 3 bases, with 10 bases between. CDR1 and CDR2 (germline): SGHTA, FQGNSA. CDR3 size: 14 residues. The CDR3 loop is CASSLGPGNYEQYF. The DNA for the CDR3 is TGTGCCAGCAGCTTAGGTCCAGGGAACTACGAGCAGTACTTC.

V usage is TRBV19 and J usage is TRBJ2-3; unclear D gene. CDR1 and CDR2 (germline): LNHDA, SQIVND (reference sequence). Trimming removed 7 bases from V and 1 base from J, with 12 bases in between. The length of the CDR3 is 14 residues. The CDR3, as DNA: TGTGCCAGTACCGATCCCGGACGCACAGATACGCAGTATTTT. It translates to CASTDPGRTDTQYF.

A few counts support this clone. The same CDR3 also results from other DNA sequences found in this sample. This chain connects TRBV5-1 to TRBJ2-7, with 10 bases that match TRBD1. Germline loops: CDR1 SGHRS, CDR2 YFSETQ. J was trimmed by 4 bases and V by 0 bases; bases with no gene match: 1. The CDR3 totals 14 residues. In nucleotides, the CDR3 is TGCGCCAGCAGCTTGGGACAGGGGGCTTACGAGCAGTACTTC. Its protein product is CASSLGQGAYEQYF.

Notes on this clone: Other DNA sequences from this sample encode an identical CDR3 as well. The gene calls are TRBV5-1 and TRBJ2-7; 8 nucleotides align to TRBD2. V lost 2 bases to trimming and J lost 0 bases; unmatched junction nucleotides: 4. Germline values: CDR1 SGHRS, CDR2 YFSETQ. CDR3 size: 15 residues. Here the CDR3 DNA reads TGCGCCAGCAGCTTCCTAGCGGGCGCCTCCTACGAGCAGTACTTC. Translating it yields CASSFLAGASYEQYF. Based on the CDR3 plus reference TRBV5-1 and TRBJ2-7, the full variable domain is KAGVTQTPRYLIKTRGQQVTLSCSPISGHRSVSWYQQTPGQGLQFLFEYFSETQRNKGNFPGRFSGRQFSNSRSEMNVSTLELGDSALYLCASSFLAGASYEQYFGPGTRLTVT.

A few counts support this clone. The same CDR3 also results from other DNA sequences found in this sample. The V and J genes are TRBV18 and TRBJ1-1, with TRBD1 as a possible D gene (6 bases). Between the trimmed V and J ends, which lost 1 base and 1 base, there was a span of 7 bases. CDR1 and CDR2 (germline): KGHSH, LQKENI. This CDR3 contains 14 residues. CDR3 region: CASSPQGGNTEAFF. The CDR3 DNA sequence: TGTGCCAGCTCACCACAAGGGGGGAACACTGAAGCTTTCTTT.